The present T cell receptor beta chain was sequenced within a study of technical replicates of blood from a few donors. Produced via immunoSEQ multiplex PCR; TCRdb's table is partial and in-frame only. The sample has about 70,000 clones; almost 98% are singletons. CDR1 is SGHDT, CDR2 YYEEEE, per germline. This CDR3 has 16 residues. With 2 bases removed from V and 5 bases from J, the gap between germline ends came to 18 bases. Material for sequencing was T cells isolated from PBMCs. This chain uses TRBV5-6 with TRBJ2-3, with TRBD2 as a possible D gene (6 bases). The clonotype was recovered from a human donor in good health. CDR3 amino acids: CASSFFFRERVDTQYF. In DNA form, the CDR3 reads TGTGCCAGCAGCTTTTTTTTTCGGGAGCGGGTAGATACGCAGTATTTT.